This T cell receptor (beta chain) was sequenced for a study of cytomegalovirus exposure and HLA in healthy donors. Study-wide results and limits: A later analysis found that most CMV-associated TCR beta chains appeared HLA-restricted.

Concerning this clone: What it binds is not known.

The V end lost 3 bases, the J end lost 10 bases, and 9 bases lay between the germline ends. The CDR3 has 11 amino acids. Germline V gene sequence: CDR1 MDHEN, CDR2 SYDVKM. 13 Jbeta primers and 60 Vbeta primers were used for the PCR. The method was immunoSEQ multiplex PCR; TCRdb's version includes in-frame clones alone and lacks a portion of them. The sample shows 200,000 or so clones, more than 70% of them seen only once. The rearrangement joins TRBV28 to TRBJ1-1; D is ambiguous. The source is a boy younger than 18 in good health and CMV-seronegative. Sequencing was performed on PBMCs. CDR3 loop: CASSLRAAAFF. The CDR3 DNA follows: TGTGCCAGCAGTTTGCGGGCGGCAGCTTTCTTT.